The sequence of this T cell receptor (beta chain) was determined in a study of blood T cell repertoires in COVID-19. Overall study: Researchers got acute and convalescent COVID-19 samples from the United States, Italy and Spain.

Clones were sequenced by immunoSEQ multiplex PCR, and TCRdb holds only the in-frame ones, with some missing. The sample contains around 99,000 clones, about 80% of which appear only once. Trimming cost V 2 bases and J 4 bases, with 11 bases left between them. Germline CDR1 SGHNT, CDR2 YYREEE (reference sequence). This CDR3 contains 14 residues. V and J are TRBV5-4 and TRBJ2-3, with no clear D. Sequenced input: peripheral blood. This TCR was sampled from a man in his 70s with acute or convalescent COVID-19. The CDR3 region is CASSLGVASDTQYF. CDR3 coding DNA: TGTGCCAGCAGCTTAGGAGTAGCCTCAGATACGCAGTATTTT.